This T cell receptor beta chain originates from a study of radiotherapy plus CTLA-4 blockade in lung cancer. Study background: Objective responses emerged in 15% to 20% of patients, and roughly 28% attained disease control. Notes on the study in general: Together with interferon-beta, which increased in serum after radiation, early dynamic changes in blood T cell clones were reportedly the best predictors of response.

With respect to this clone: Its specificity is not known.

Germline CDR1 SGHNT, CDR2 YYREEE (reference sequence). The V and J ends lost 9 bases and 4 bases respectively, with 19 bases between them. CDR3 length: 15 residues. Some clones are missing from TCRdb's copy, which holds only in-frame ones; the method was immunoSEQ multiplex PCR. The data contain more than 90,000 clones, around 88% of them singletons. The receptor was isolated from a human donor with non-small cell lung cancer that progressed on radiotherapy plus ipilimumab. The V call is TRBV5-4, the J call TRBJ2-2, with D perhaps TRBD2 (6 bases). Source: peripheral blood, taken from a patient treated with radiotherapy plus ipilimumab. CDR3 DNA sequence: TGTGCCACTACGGACCCGCGGGGTCTCACCGGGGAGCTGTTTTTT. It specifies CATTDPRGLTGELFF.